Listed below are T cell receptor beta chains from one sample, sequenced in a study of shared clonotypes between healthy human individuals. TCRdb's copy holds only in-frame clones and misses some; the assay was immunoSEQ multiplex PCR. This sample has 850,000 to 1,200,000 clones, with around four fifths found just once. The specimen was memory CD4+ T cells sorted from blood. The receptors stem from a man in his late teens or twenties in good health. CDR3s include the opening cysteine and the closing phenylalanine or tryptophan. Each record gives: V gene, clone size, CDR3 protein. Rows give clone size only sometimes, using once, few, many, or a class for an expanded clone.

V gene: TRBV6-6
clone size: NA
CDR3 protein: CASSQQQGLQETQYF

V gene: TRBV5-1
clone size: NA
CDR3 protein: CASSLTGEWGEQYF

V gene: TRBV30
clone size: NA
CDR3 protein: CASQQGAATEAFF

V gene: TRBV6-6
clone size: NA
CDR3 protein: CASSQTGFNEQFF

V gene: TRBV6-5
clone size: many
CDR3 protein: CASSRGPSSYEQYF

V gene: TRBV5-8
clone size: NA
CDR3 protein: CASREGSGGYQETQYF

V gene: TRBV9
clone size: few
CDR3 protein: CASSVRQGNGETQYF

V gene: TRBV6-5
clone size: NA
CDR3 protein: CASSQDRGPYEQYF

V gene: TRBV5-1
clone size: NA
CDR3 protein: CASSLIAGNTIYF

V gene: TRBV9
clone size: many
CDR3 protein: CASSVGARGPDTQYF

V gene: TRBV5-1
clone size: NA
CDR3 protein: CASSLGGVNTGELFF

V gene: TRBV2
clone size: NA
CDR3 protein: CASNPDSNYGYTF

V gene: TRBV6-6
clone size: NA
CDR3 protein: CASCPGQGAGNEKLFF

V gene: TRBV6-1
clone size: NA
CDR3 protein: CASSERRAAEAFF

V gene: TRBV7-2
clone size: NA
CDR3 protein: CASSPGLTVDYGYTF

V gene: TRBV2
clone size: NA
CDR3 protein: CASSRDASSGANVLTF

V gene: TRBV5-1
clone size: NA
CDR3 protein: CASSPTPGGVTGELFF

V gene: TRBV6-1
clone size: NA
CDR3 protein: CASSGQGKSTDTQYF

V gene: TRBV19
clone size: few
CDR3 protein: CASSIAASGGYGYTF

V gene: TRBV27
clone size: NA
CDR3 protein: CASSPRDRGTETQYF

V gene: TRBV30
clone size: NA
CDR3 protein: CACHFAGNTGELFF

V gene: TRBV10-3
clone size: once
CDR3 protein: CATHGGMSTDTQYF

V gene: TRBV5-1
clone size: NA
CDR3 protein: CASSLDRGYNSPLHF

V gene: TRBV18
clone size: NA
CDR3 protein: CASSPPSGSNEQFF

V gene: TRBV11-3
clone size: NA
CDR3 protein: CASSLEDRAGELFF

V gene: TRBV6-5
clone size: few
CDR3 protein: CASSDPGSSEQYF

V gene: TRBV2
clone size: once
CDR3 protein: CASSVLPVYGYTF

V gene: TRBV9
clone size: NA
CDR3 protein: CASSASGANNSPLHF

V gene: TRBV28
clone size: NA
CDR3 protein: CASTIALNEKLFF

V gene: TRBV10-2
clone size: NA
CDR3 protein: CASSLATGTYEQYF

V gene: TRBV6-5
clone size: once
CDR3 protein: CASSYGGDPLETQYF

V gene: TRBV7-2
clone size: NA
CDR3 protein: CASSLAVDMVKETQYF

V gene: TRBV7-2
clone size: NA
CDR3 protein: CASSWLGVGSSYNEQFF

V gene: TRBV4-2
clone size: NA
CDR3 protein: CASSQDFVAVRSGNSNTQYF

V gene: TRBV5-1
clone size: NA
CDR3 protein: CASSLQGQGWNEQFF

V gene: TRBV5-1
clone size: few
CDR3 protein: CASSVGQNTEAFF

V gene: TRBV30
clone size: many
CDR3 protein: CAWKQDGLGYTF

V gene: TRBV7-2
clone size: NA
CDR3 protein: CASSQGGTGNQPQHF